In its sample, the clone carrying this T cell receptor beta chain was seen many times. This sample was included in a study of regulatory T cells in long-lasting Graves disease. As for the study in general: Antithyroid drug use was under 3 months in newly diagnosed Graves' patients.

The CDR3 has 14 amino acids. The J segment lost 5 bases and the V segment lost 5 bases, leaving 6 bases of the junction unmatched. The germline V gene encodes CDR1 SGHRS and CDR2 YFSETQ. Described time point: newly diagnosed GD, antithyroid drugs for less than 3 months. The authors made the TCR library using RNA they extracted from PBMCs. Patients came from an endocrinology department in Xi'an, China. Researchers made TCR beta libraries by using iRepertoire HTBI primers and running Arm-PCR on CDR3 regions. MiXCR was run by TCRdb on the multiplex PCR reads, yielding one entry per CDR3 protein. The table records about 500,000 distinct CDR3 sequences, around 15% of them present only once. These data also featured in a second study, about T cells in Graves' hyperthyroidism and ophthalmopathy.

The specimen was peripheral blood mononuclear cells (PBMCs), collected at new diagnosis, from a patient treated with antithyroid drugs. V usage is TRBV5-1 and J usage is TRBJ2-1; 8 bases fit TRBD1. The sequence came from a man aged 40-55 years with Graves disease. CDR3 sequence reads: CASRRQGQDNEQFF. The CDR3 coding sequence is TGCGCCAGCAGACGACAGGGGCAGGACAATGAGCAGTTCTTC.